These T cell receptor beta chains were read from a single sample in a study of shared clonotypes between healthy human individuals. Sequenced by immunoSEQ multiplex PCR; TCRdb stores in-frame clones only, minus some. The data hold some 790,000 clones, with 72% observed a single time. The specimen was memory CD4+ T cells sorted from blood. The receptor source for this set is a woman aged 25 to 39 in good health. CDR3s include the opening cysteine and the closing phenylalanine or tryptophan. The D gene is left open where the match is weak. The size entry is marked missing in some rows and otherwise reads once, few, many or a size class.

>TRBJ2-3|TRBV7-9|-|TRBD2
TGTGCCAGCAGCACCGGGACTAGCGGGAGTGCAGATACGCAGTATTTT
CASSTGTSGSADTQYF
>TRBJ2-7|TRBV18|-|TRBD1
TGTGCCAGCTCACCAGGACAGGGGCTCGTCTACGAGCAGTACTTC
CASSPGQGLVYEQYF
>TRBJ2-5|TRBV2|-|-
TGTGCCAGCAGTGAAGCTACTAAGGGGCAGTACTTC
CASSEATKGQYF
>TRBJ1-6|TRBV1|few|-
TGCACCAGCAGCCAACACGGACCCGAACGGCCCCTCCACTTT
CTSSQHGPERPLHF
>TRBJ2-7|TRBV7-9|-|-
TGTGCCAGCAGCTTAGAACTAGATGGCTACGAGCAGTACTTC
CASSLELDGYEQYF
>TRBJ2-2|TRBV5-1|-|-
TGCGCCAGCAGCTTGGCCCTCGACACCGGGGAGCTGTTTTTT
CASSLALDTGELFF
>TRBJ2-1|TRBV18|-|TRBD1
TGTGCCAGCTCACCACCGGCGGGACAGGTCAACAATGAGCAGTTCTTC
CASSPPAGQVNNEQFF
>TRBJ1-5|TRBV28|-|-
TGTGCCAGCAGTTCCTACATCTCACGCCTCAATCAGCCCCAGCATTTT
CASSSYISRLNQPQHF
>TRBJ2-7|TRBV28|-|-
TGTGCCACCCAGAAGAGTTTTTCCTACGAGCAGTACTTC
CATQKSFSYEQYF
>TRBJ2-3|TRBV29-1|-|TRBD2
TGCAGCGCTCATTACCCTCTACGGACTAGCGGGAGTTTTGATACGCAGTATTTT
CSAHYPLRTSGSFDTQYF
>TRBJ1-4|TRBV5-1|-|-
TGCGCCAGCAGCCCCCGGGGACCCCTTAGGGGTGAAAAACTGTTTTTT
CASSPRGPLRGEKLFF
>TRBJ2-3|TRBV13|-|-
TGTGCCAGCAGAGGGAGCCCCACAGATACGCAGTATTTT
CASRGSPTDTQYF
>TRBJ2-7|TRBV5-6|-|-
TGTGCCAGCAGCTTGGTGTCCACGGGGCAGTACTTC
CASSLVSTGQYF
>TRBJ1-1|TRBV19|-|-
TGTGCCAGTAGTAGACAGAGAAATGAAGACACTGAAGCTTTCTTT
CASSRQRNEDTEAFF
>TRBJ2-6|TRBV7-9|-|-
TGTGCCAGCAGCGATGGGTTCGGCTCTGGGGCCAACGTCCTGACTTTC
CASSDGFGSGANVLTF
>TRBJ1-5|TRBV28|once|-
TGTGCCAGCAGTTTATTCGAGACCTCCGGCAATCAGCCCCAGCATTTT
CASSLFETSGNQPQHF
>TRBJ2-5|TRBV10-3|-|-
TGTGCCATCAGTGAGAACGACGGGGTGGAGGTGACCCAGTACTTC
CAISENDGVEVTQYF
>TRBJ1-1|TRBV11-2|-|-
TGTGCCAGCAGCTTAGCTACCTCTGGGACTGAAGCTTTCTTT
CASSLATSGTEAFF
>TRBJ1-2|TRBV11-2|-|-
TGTGCCAGCAGCTTAGACTGGAAGGATGGCTACACCTTC
CASSLDWKDGYTF
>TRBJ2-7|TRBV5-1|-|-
TGCGCCAGCAGCTTGGAGGGATCCGGCGAGCAGTACTTC
CASSLEGSGEQYF
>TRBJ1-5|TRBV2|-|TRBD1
TGTGCCAGCAGTGTGGACAGGGAGGCTCAGCCCCAGCATTTT
CASSVDREAQPQHF
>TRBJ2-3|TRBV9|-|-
TGTGCCAGCAGCGTAGCGGTAGGAACAGATACGCAGTATTTT
CASSVAVGTDTQYF
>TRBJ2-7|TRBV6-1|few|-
TGTGCCAGCAGTTTGCTTGACAGGTCCTACGAGCAGTACTTC
CASSLLDRSYEQYF
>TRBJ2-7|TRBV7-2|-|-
TGTGCCAGCAGCCTGCCCAGGGTCGGCGAGCAGTACTTC
CASSLPRVGEQYF
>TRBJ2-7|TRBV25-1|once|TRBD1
TGTGCCAGCTCCGAGACAGGGATCTACGAGCAGTACTTC
CASSETGIYEQYF
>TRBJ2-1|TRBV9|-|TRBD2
TGTGCCAGCAGCGTAGTAGAGCTAGCGGACTACAATGAGCAGTTCTTC
CASSVVELADYNEQFF
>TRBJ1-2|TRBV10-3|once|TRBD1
TGTGCCATCAGGCCTGGGACAGCCACTAACTATGGCTACACCTTC
CAIRPGTATNYGYTF
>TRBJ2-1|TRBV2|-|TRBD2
TGTGCCAGCAAGGAGACTAGCGGTCAGGATGAGCAGTTCTTC
CASKETSGQDEQFF
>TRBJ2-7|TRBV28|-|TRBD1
TGTGCCAGCATCTCCCCCGGGACAGGGGAATACGAGCAGTACTTC
CASISPGTGEYEQYF
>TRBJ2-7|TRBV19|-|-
TGTGCCAGTACGGGCACGGGAGATTCCTACGAGCAGTACTTC
CASTGTGDSYEQYF
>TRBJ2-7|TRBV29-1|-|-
TGCAGCGTTGAAAAATGGACAGAGGCTAGCGAGCAGTACTTC
CSVEKWTEASEQYF
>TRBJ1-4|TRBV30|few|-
TGTGCCTGGAGTCTTAAGGGGTCAACTAATGAAAAACTGTTTTTT
CAWSLKGSTNEKLFF
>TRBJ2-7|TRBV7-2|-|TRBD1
TGTGCCAGCAGCTTTTCCGGGACAGGGCAGCAGAAGCAGTACTTC
CASSFSGTGQQKQYF
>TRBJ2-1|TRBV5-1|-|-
TGCGCCAGCAGCTTGGGCGGGGGCCTTTACAATGAGCAGTTCTTC
CASSLGGGLYNEQFF
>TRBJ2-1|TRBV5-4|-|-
TGTGCCAGCAGCTTGGTGGGGCTAACGAGGAACAATGAGCAGTTCTTC
CASSLVGLTRNNEQFF
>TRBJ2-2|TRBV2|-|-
TGTGCCAGCAGTGACATGGCCGGGGAGCTGTTTTTT
CASSDMAGELFF
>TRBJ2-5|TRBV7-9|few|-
TGTGCCAGCAGCTTATCCGGTTTGGAGACCCAGTACTTC
CASSLSGLETQYF
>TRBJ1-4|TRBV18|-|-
TGTGCCAGCTCACCGGTCGGGAGGGCTGAAAAACTGTTTTTT
CASSPVGRAEKLFF
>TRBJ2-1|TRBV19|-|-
TGTGCCAGTGGACGGGGGCGCGGGGATGAGCAGTTCTTC
CASGRGRGDEQFF
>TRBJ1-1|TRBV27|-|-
TGTGCCACCGGTGGGGGGCTGGGCACTGAAGCTTTCTTT
CATGGGLGTEAFF
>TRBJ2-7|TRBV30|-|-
TGTGCCTGGAATGCGGGTAACTCCTACGAGCAGTACTTC
CAWNAGNSYEQYF
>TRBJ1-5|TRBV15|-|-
TGTGCCACCAGCAGAGAGGGGGGAGGCAATCAGCCCCAGCATTTT
CATSREGGGNQPQHF
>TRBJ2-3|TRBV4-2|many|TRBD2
TGTGCCAGCAGCCAAGGAAGCGGGAGGACTAGCACAGATACGCAGTATTTT
CASSQGSGRTSTDTQYF
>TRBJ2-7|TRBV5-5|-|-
TGTGCCAGCAGCCAGGGAGGGGGGTACTCCTACGAGCAGTACTTC
CASSQGGGYSYEQYF
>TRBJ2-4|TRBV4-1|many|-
TGCGCCAGCACCACAACAGGGGCCAAAAACATTCAGTACTTC
CASTTTGAKNIQYF
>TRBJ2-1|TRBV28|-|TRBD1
TGTGCCAGCAGACGGACCACAGGGGAACTAAACAATGAGCAGTTCTTC
CASRRTTGELNNEQFF
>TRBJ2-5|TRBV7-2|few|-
TGTGCCAGCAGCTTAGTAGGGGGGGAGACCCAGTACTTC
CASSLVGGETQYF
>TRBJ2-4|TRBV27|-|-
TGTGCCAGCAGTTTAAATAGAGCCAAAAACATTCAGTACTTC
CASSLNRAKNIQYF
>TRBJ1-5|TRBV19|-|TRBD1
TGTGCCAGTAAACAGGGGAATAATCTTGGCAATCAGCCCCAGCATTTT
CASKQGNNLGNQPQHF
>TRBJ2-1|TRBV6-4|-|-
TGTGCCAGCAGCGCCGGGTTCTACAATGAGCAGTTCTTC
CASSAGFYNEQFF